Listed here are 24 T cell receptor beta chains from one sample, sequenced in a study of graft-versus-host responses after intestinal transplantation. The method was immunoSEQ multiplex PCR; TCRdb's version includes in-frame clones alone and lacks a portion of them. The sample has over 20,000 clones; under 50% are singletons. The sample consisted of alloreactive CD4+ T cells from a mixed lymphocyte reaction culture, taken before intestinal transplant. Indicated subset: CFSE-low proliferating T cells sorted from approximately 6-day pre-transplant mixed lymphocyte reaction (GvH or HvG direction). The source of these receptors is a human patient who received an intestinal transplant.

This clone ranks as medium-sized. CDR3 protein: CASSYYSPLHF. CDR3 bases: TGTGCCAGCAGTTATTATTCACCCCTCCACTTT. The gene calls are TRBV2 and TRBJ1-6; D ambiguous. The CDR3 contains 11 residues. Germline loops: CDR1 SNHLY, CDR2 FYNNEI. V was cut by 5 bases and J by 8 bases, with 4 bases left in between.

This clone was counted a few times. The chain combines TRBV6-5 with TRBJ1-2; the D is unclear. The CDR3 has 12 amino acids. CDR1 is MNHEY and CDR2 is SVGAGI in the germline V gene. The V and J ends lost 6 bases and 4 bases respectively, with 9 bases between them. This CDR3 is CASSRHSYGYTF. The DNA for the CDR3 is TGTGCCAGCAGCCGACACTCCTATGGCTACACCTTC.

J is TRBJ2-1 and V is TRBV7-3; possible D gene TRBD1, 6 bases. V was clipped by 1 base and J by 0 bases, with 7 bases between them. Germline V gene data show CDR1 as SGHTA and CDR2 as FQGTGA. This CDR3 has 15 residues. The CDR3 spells CASSLIGGSYNEQFF. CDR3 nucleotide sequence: TGTGCCAGCAGCTTAATAGGGGGCTCCTACAATGAGCAGTTCTTC. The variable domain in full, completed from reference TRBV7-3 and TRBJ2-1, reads GAGVSQTPSNKVTEKGKYVELRCDPISGHTALYWYRQSLGQGPEFLIYFQGTGAADDSGLPNDRFFAVRPEGSVSTLKIQRTERGDSAVYLCASSLIGGSYNEQFFGPGTRLTVL.

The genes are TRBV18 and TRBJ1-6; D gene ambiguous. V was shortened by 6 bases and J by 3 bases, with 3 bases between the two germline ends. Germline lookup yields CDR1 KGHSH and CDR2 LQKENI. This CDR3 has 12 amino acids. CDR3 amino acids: CASSLYNSPLHF. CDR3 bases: TGTGCCAGCTCCCTCTATAATTCACCCCTCCACTTT.

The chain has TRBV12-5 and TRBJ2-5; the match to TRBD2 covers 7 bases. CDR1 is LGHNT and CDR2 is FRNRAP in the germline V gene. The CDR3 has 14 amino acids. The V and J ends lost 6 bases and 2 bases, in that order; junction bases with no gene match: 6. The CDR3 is CASGRGGGQETQYF. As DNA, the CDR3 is TGTGCTAGTGGACGCGGCGGGGGACAAGAGACCCAGTACTTC.

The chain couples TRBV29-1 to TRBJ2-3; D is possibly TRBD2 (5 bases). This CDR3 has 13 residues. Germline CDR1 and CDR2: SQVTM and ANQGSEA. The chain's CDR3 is CTDAGLGTDTQYF. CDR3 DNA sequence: TGCACCGACGCGGGTTTGGGCACAGATACGCAGTATTTT.

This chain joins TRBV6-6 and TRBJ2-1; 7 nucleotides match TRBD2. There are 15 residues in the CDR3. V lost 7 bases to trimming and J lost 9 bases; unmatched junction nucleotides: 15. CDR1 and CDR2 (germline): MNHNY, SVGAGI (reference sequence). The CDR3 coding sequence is TGTGCCAGCAAGCCCCCAAGCGGGGCCTTTAGTGAGCAGTTCTTC. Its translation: CASKPPSGAFSEQFF.

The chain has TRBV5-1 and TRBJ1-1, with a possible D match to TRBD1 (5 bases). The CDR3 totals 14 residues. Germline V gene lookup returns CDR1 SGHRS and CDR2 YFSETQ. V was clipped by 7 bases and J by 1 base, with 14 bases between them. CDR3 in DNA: TGCGCCAGCGGGGAGGGGCTGGAGAACACTGAAGCTTTCTTT. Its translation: CASGEGLENTEAFF.

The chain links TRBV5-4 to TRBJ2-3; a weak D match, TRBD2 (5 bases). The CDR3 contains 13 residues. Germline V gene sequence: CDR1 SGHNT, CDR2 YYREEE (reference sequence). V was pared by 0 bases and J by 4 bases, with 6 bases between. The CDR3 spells CASSLVLADTQYF. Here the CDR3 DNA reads TGTGCCAGCAGCTTGGTACTAGCAGATACGCAGTATTTT. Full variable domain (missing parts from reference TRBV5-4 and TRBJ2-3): ETGVTQSPTHLIKTRGQQVTLRCSSQSGHNTVSWYQQALGQGPQFIFQYYREEENGRGNFPPRFSGLQFPNYSSELNVNALELDDSALYLCASSLVLADTQYFGPGTRLTVL.

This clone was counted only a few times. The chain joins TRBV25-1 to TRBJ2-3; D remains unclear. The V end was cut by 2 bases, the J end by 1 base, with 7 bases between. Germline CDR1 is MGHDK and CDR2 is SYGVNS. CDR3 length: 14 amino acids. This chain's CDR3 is CASSEQRGTDTQYF. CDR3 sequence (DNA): TGTGCCAGCAGTGAACAAAGAGGCACAGATACGCAGTATTTT.

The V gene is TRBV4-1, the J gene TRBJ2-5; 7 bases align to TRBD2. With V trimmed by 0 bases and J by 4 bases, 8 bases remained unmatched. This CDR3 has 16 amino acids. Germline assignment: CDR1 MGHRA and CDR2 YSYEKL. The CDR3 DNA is TGCGCCAGCAGCCAAGATGGGGGGGACGAGGGAGAGACCCAGTACTTC. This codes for CASSQDGGDEGETQYF.

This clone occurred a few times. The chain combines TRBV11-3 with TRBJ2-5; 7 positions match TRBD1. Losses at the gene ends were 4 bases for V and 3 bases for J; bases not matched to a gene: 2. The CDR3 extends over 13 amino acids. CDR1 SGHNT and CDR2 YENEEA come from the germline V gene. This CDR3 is CASSWDSEETQYF. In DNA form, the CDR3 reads TGTGCCAGCAGCTGGGACAGCGAAGAGACCCAGTACTTC.

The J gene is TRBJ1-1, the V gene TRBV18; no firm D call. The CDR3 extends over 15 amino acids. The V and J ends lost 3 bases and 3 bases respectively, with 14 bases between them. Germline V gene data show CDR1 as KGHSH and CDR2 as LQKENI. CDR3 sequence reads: CASSPSLAGDTEAFF. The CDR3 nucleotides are TGTGCCAGCTCACCGTCCCTAGCGGGAGACACTGAAGCTTTCTTT.

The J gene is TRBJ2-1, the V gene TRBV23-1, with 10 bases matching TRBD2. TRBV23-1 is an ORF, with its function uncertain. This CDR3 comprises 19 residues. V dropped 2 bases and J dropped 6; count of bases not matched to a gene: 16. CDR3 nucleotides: TGCGCCAGCAGTCAAAATCGGCTATCCGGGACTAGCGAGACCAATGAGCAGTTCTTC. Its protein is CASSQNRLSGTSETNEQFF.

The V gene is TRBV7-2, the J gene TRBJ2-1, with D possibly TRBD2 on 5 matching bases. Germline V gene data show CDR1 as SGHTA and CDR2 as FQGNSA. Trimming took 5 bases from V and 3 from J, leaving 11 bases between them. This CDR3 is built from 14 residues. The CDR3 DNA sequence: TGTGCCAGCAGCCAAGGACTGGTCTACAATGAGCAGTTCTTC. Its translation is CASSQGLVYNEQFF.

CDR3 sequence: CASSYGLGTTDEIYGYTF. CDR3 coding DNA: TGTGCCAGCAGCTACGGGCTGGGGACAACCGATGAAATCTATGGCTACACCTTC. This sequence joins TRBV11-2 and TRBJ1-2, with a tentative D call TRBD1 (6 bases). The ends were cut back, 4 bases at V and 4 bases at J, with 25 bases in the middle. Germline V gene lookup returns CDR1 SGHAT and CDR2 FQNNGV. CDR3 length: 18 amino acids.

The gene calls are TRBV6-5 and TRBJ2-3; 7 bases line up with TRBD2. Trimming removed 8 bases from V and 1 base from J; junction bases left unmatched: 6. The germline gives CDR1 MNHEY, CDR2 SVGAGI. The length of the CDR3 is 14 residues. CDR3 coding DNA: TGTGCCAGCGGACTTGGGGGGGGCACAGATACGCAGTATTTT. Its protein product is CASGLGGGTDTQYF.

CDR3 loop: CASKIRDRGHGTGELFF. The CDR3 nucleotides are TGTGCCAGCAAGATCCGGGACAGGGGGCATGGTACCGGGGAGCTGTTTTTT. This sequence joins TRBV27 and TRBJ2-2, with 12 nucleotides matching TRBD1. V was pared by 7 bases and J by 5 bases, with 11 bases of the junction left unmatched. CDR1 is MNHEY and CDR2 is SMNVEV in the germline V gene (reference sequence). CDR3 length equals 17 residues.

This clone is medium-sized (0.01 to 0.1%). CDR3 residues: CASSQAPYSGGQETQYF. CDR3 DNA sequence: TGCGCCAGCAGCCAGGCCCCTTATAGCGGGGGACAAGAGACCCAGTACTTC. The rearrangement links TRBV4-1 to TRBJ2-5; 9 nucleotides align to TRBD2. The V segment lost 3 bases and the J segment 2 bases; nucleotides outside the gene matches: 10. CDR1 and CDR2 (germline): MGHRA, YSYEKL. The CDR3 is 17 residues long.

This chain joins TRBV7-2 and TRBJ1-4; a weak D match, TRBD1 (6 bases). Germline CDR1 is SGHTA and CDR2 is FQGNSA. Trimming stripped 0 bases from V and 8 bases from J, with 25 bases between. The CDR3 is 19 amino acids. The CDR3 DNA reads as TGTGCCAGCAGCTTAGCGTCATGGGCAGGGGACCTTCCTGGAGAAAAACTGTTTTTT. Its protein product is CASSLASWAGDLPGEKLFF. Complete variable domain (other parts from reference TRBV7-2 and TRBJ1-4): GAGVSQSPSNKVTEKGKDVELRCDPISGHTALYWYRQSLGQGLEFLIYFQGNSAPDKSGLPSDRFSAERTGGSVSTLTIQRTQQEDSAVYLCASSLASWAGDLPGEKLFFGSGTQLSVL.

The CDR3 spells CASRGPGIKNIQYF. As DNA, the CDR3 is TGTGCCAGCAGAGGACCGGGGATCAAAAACATTCAGTACTTC. V and J are TRBV6-5 and TRBJ2-4, with a weak D call TRBD2 (5 bases). Germline loops: CDR1 MNHEY, CDR2 SVGAGI. Trimming removed 6 bases at V and 3 bases at J, with 12 bases between. This CDR3 contains 14 residues.

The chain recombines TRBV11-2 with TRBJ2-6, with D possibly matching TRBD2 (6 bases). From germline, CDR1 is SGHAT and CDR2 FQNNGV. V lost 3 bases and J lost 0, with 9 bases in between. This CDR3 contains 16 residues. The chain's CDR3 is CASSFGGTSGANVLTF. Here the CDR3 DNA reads TGTGCCAGCAGCTTTGGGGGGACCTCTGGGGCCAACGTCCTGACTTTC.

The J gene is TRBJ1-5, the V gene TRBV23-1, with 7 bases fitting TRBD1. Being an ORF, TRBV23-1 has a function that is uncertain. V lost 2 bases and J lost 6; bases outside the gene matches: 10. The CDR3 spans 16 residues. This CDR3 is CASSQNHDRVLQPQHF. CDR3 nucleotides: TGCGCCAGCAGTCAAAACCACGACAGGGTTCTTCAGCCCCAGCATTTT.

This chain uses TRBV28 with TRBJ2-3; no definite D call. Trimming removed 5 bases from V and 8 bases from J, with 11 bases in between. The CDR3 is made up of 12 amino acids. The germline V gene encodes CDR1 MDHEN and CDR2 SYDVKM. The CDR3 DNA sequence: TGTGCCAGCAGTCCACCCATCGGTACGCAGTATTTT. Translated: CASSPPIGTQYF.